This T cell receptor (beta chain) was captured in a study of blood T cell repertoires in COVID-19. Study background: Sites across the United States, Italy and Spain contributed samples from acute and convalescent COVID-19. The cDNA or gDNA used as material had been derived from T cells, B-cell-depleted T cells, or PBMCs.

Original data processing: Amplifying reference gene primers gave estimates of nucleated cell counts. Method: immunoSEQ multiplex PCR; TCRdb's copy keeps in-frame clones and lacks some. The D gene and trimming were derived from the DNA, and the V and J assignments and clone size from that table. There are more than 90,000 clones in the sample; 91% occur only once, and roughly 17% lies in the top ten. V trimming: 3 bases; J trimming: 2 bases; junction bases outside the gene matches: 5. Germline-derived CDR1 and CDR2 are SNHLY and FYNNEI. The CDR3 runs to 15 residues. V gene TRBV2 combines with J gene TRBJ2-7; 9 bases line up with TRBD1. The sequence was obtained from a man in his fifties or sixties with acute or convalescent COVID-19. The specimen was peripheral blood. CDR3: CASSEEQGATYEQYF. CDR3 nucleotide sequence: TGTGCCAGCAGTGAGGAACAGGGGGCCACCTACGAGCAGTACTTC.